The 29 T cell receptor beta chains below come from one sample, sequenced in a study of metastatic and nonmetastatic thyroid tumors. Patients were all untreated before their thyroid surgery. TCRdb re-called the PCR reads through MiXCR. Of more than 10,000 clones in the sample, around 27% were seen once. The specimen was adjacent normal tissue. The receptors derive from a male donor with papillary thyroid cancer or a benign thyroid nodule (not recorded which). Some clones in this sample may be carry-over from other donors' samples.

The V gene is TRBV4-3, the J gene TRBJ2-7; the D call may be TRBD1 or TRBD2 (5 bases each). The germline gives CDR1 LGHNA, CDR2 YSLEER. Trimming left V 2 bases short and J 2 bases short, with 13 bases between. This CDR3 region has 15 residues. In nucleotides, the CDR3 is TGCGCCAGCAGCCAATTATGGGACGTAGCCTACGAGCAGTACTTC. Encoded protein: CASSQLWDVAYEQYF.

This clone was observed a few times. The V gene is TRBV6-2 or TRBV6-3, the J gene TRBJ1-1; no clear D gene. CDR3 length: 13 residues. Germline V CDR1 and CDR2: MNHEY, SVGEGT. Trimming cost V 2 bases and J 4 bases, with 8 bases left between them. The CDR3 DNA reads TGTGCCAGCAGTTACGGCAGGACCACTGAAGCTTTCTTT. Its protein is CASSYGRTTEAFF.

This clone was recorded at least ten times. Germline is not matched at one junction end, which may reflect a read error. Distinct nucleotide sequences in the sample also encode this CDR3. J is TRBJ1-1 and V is TRBV11-2, with D perhaps matching TRBD1 (5 bases). Germline V gene data show CDR1 as SGHAT and CDR2 as FQNNGV. This CDR3 is built from 13 residues. This CDR3 reads CASSLLQGSEAFF. As DNA, the CDR3 is TGTGCCAGCAGCTTGCTCCAGGGTTCTGAAGCTTTCTTC.

The chain joins TRBV7-2 to TRBJ1-3, with TRBD1 as a possible D gene (5 bases). This CDR3 spans 15 amino acids. Between the trimmed V and J ends, which lost 2 bases and 2 bases, there was a span of 10 bases. Germline CDR1 is SGHTA and CDR2 is FQGNSA. The CDR3 loop is CASSLTGTTGNTIYF. In DNA form, the CDR3 reads TGTGCCAGCAGCTTAACCGGGACCACTGGAAACACCATATATTTT.

By share, this clone ranks as medium-sized (0.01 to 0.1%). The J gene is TRBJ2-7, the V gene TRBV6-6; 8 bases fit TRBD1. This CDR3 is 14 amino acids long. Germline V gives CDR1 MNHNY, CDR2 SVGAGI (reference sequence). V lost 0 bases and J lost 6; bases outside the gene matches: 4. CDR3 sequence: CASSYSLTGGEQYF. The CDR3 nucleotides are TGTGCCAGCAGTTACTCTCTAACAGGGGGCGAGCAGTACTTC.

The rearrangement uses TRBV5-1 and TRBJ2-7, with D perhaps TRBD1 (6 bases). The germline gives CDR1 SGHRS, CDR2 YFSETQ. Trimming removed 3 bases at V and 0 bases at J, with 10 bases between. The CDR3 runs 14 residues. The CDR3 region has the DNA TGCGCCAGCAGCTCCGGACAGTTCTCCTACGAGCAGTACTTC. It is translated as CASSSGQFSYEQYF. Full variable domain (remainder filled in from reference TRBV5-1 and TRBJ2-7): KAGVTQTPRYLIKTRGQQVTLSCSPISGHRSVSWYQQTPGQGLQFLFEYFSETQRNKGNFPGRFSGRQFSNSRSEMNVSTLELGDSALYLCASSSGQFSYEQYFGPGTRLTVT.

This chain links TRBV11-2 with TRBJ2-3, with TRBD2 matching over 7 bases. The CDR3 extends over 17 amino acids. The ends lost 5 bases at V and 0 bases at J; junction bases unmatched: 11. The germline gives CDR1 SGHAT, CDR2 FQNNGV. In DNA, the CDR3 is TGTGCCAGCAGCCTTTGGAGCGCGGGAGAGAGCACAGATACGCAGTATTTT. This sequence encodes CASSLWSAGESTDTQYF.

This chain connects TRBV20-1 to TRBJ1-1, with D unresolved. With 3 bases removed from V and 10 bases from J, the gap between germline ends came to 15 bases. This CDR3 region has 12 residues. The germline CDR1 and CDR2 sequences are DFQATT and SNEGSKA (reference sequence). The CDR3 region is CSARAELNRAFF. DNA of the CDR3: TGCAGTGCTAGGGCTGAACTAAACCGAGCTTTCTTT.

This clone was seen a few times. V is TRBV5-1 and J is TRBJ1-1, with TRBD1 identical over 7 bases. This CDR3 region has 15 residues. Looked up from germline, CDR1 is SGHRS and CDR2 is YFSETQ. The junction had 6 bases not matched to a gene; V was cut back by 4 bases and J by 0 bases. The CDR3 here is CASSTGQTVNTEAFF. In DNA, the CDR3 is TGCGCCAGCAGCACGGGACAGACCGTGAACACTGAAGCTTTCTTT.

The chain links TRBV20-1 to TRBJ1-4; no clear D gene. The V gene's germline CDR1 is DFQATT and CDR2 SNEGSKA (reference sequence). Trimming cost V 0 bases and J 4 bases, with 15 bases left between them. This CDR3 comprises 16 residues. The CDR3 DNA follows: TGCAGTGCTAGAGATCCCCGATACTCGAGTAATGAAAAACTGTTTTTT. Its protein is CSARDPRYSSNEKLFF.

This clone was seen a handful of times. The CDR3 nucleotides read TGTGCCATCAGTGAATGGACAGGGAGCTCCTACGAGCAGTACTTC. This gives the protein CAISEWTGSSYEQYF. This rearrangement joins TRBV10-3 to TRBJ2-7; 8 positions match TRBD1. The CDR3 is 15 amino acids. CDR1 is ENHRY and CDR2 is SYGVKD in the germline V gene. The J segment lost 0 bases and the V segment lost 3 bases, leaving 4 bases of the junction unmatched.

The CDR3 is CASSLGTGGPYEQFF. CDR3 in DNA: TGTGCCAGCAGTTTAGGTACGGGGGGGCCTTATGAGCAGTTCTTC. V and J are TRBV12-3 or TRBV12-4 and TRBJ2-1; 8 positions match TRBD2. The length of the CDR3 is 15 residues. V trimming: 1 base; J trimming: 8 bases; junction bases outside the gene matches: 7.

In this sample, this clone turned up a few times. The chain employs TRBV5-1 and TRBJ2-6; D gene uncertain. Germline loops: CDR1 SGHRS, CDR2 YFSETQ. The CDR3 consists of 19 residues. Trimming cost V 0 bases and J 0 bases, with 16 bases left between them. CDR3 coding DNA: TGCGCCAGCAGCTTGGCCGGTGGCAGAAGAAACTCTGGGGCCAACGTCCTGACTTTC. Its translation is CASSLAGGRRNSGANVLTF.

V and J are TRBV20-1 and TRBJ1-5; D is possibly TRBD1 (6 bases). In germline, CDR1 is DFQATT, CDR2 SNEGSKA (reference sequence). The CDR3 has 13 amino acids. V was shortened by 5 bases and J by 5 bases, with 13 bases between the two germline ends. The CDR3 sequence: CSAVTGTHQPQHF. The CDR3 DNA reads TGCAGTGCTGTAACAGGGACCCATCAGCCCCAGCATTTT.

The rearrangement links TRBV7-6 to TRBJ2-5; tentatively, D is TRBD1 (9 bases). The CDR3 sequence is 16 residues long. Trimming stripped 1 base from V and 4 bases from J, with 16 bases between. Germline V gene sequence: CDR1 SGHVS, CDR2 FNYEAQ. CDR3 sequence (DNA): TGTGCCAGCAGCTTAGTAGCGGGGACAGGGAGAGAGACCCAGTACTTC. Translation: CASSLVAGTGRETQYF.

This clone was seen only a few times. V is TRBV30 and J is TRBJ1-6; D is unclear. The V gene lost 2 bases and the J gene lost 10 bases, with 12 bases spanning the gap. The CDR3 length is 13 residues. CDR1 is GTSNPN, CDR2 SVGIG, per germline (reference sequence). This CDR3 is CAWSNGLWSPLHF. The CDR3 DNA sequence: TGTGCCTGGAGTAACGGGTTGTGGTCACCCCTCCACTTT.

The gene calls are TRBV7-9 and TRBJ2-7; a possible D gene is TRBD1 (6 bases). With 7 bases removed from V and 1 base from J, the gap between germline ends came to 11 bases. The CDR3 runs 13 residues. The germline gives CDR1 SEHNR, CDR2 FQNEAQ (reference sequence). CDR3 bases: TGTGCCAGCACCGCAGGGGATTCCTACGAGCAGTACTTC. This encodes CASTAGDSYEQYF.

Sample share makes this clone medium-sized. This chain joins TRBV19 and TRBJ2-1; 8 bases match TRBD2. This CDR3 region has 19 residues. Unmatched junction bases numbered 16, after V lost 6 bases and J lost 0 bases. Germline CDR1 and CDR2: LNHDA and SQIVND (reference sequence). CDR3 nucleotides: TGTGCCAGTAGGGATGGGAGGACTAGCTTGGGTAGCTCCTACAATGAGCAGTTCTTC. It encodes CASRDGRTSLGSSYNEQFF.

This clone occurred a few times. The CDR3 sequence: CASSYLGPRGGGVHGYTF. CDR3 coding DNA: TGTGCCAGCAGTTATTTAGGTCCCCGCGGGGGAGGGGTCCACGGCTACACCTTC. V and J are TRBV6-6 and TRBJ1-2; possible D gene TRBD1, 5 bases. The CDR3 is 18 amino acids. Trimming left V 3 bases short and J 8 bases short, with 28 bases between. CDR1 is MNHNY and CDR2 is SVGAGI in the germline V gene (reference sequence).

This clone has a handful of counts. This chain connects TRBV4-3 to TRBJ2-2; possibly TRBD1 for D (5 bases). The germline V gene encodes CDR1 LGHNA and CDR2 YSLEER. Trimming took 1 base from V and 3 from J, leaving 9 bases between them. The CDR3 spans 15 residues. Here the CDR3 DNA reads TGCGCCAGCAGCCAAGTTCAGGGATACACCGGGGAGCTGTTTTTT. Protein: CASSQVQGYTGELFF.

This clone was counted only a few times. This sequence joins TRBV9 and TRBJ2-2; weak D call: TRBD2 (7 bases). V gave up 1 base and J gave up 6 bases, with 19 bases separating them. CDR1 is SGDLS, CDR2 YYNGEE, per germline. This CDR3 contains 17 residues. This chain's CDR3 is CASSVKGGEAQPGELFF. The CDR3 DNA is TGTGCCAGCAGCGTAAAGGGGGGGGAGGCACAACCCGGGGAGCTGTTTTTT.

This clone is labeled as large. The J gene is TRBJ1-1, the V gene TRBV5-1, with TRBD1 identical over 7 bases. The CDR3 runs 15 residues. CDR1 is SGHRS, CDR2 YFSETQ, per germline. V dropped 3 bases and J dropped 0; count of bases not matched to a gene: 5. The CDR3 sequence is CASSSLQGMNTEAFF. As DNA, the CDR3 is TGCGCCAGCAGCTCCTTACAGGGGATGAACACTGAAGCTTTCTTT.

This chain joins TRBV11-2 and TRBJ2-7; D gene ambiguous. The germline V and J ends were trimmed by 9 bases and 0 bases, with 9 bases remaining between them. Germline V gives CDR1 SGHAT, CDR2 FQNNGV. The CDR3 covers 12 residues. CDR3 sequence: CASGGSSYEQYF. CDR3 coding DNA: TGTGCCAGTGGCGGATCCTCCTACGAGCAGTACTTC.

There are a few counts of this clone. Given the absence of the conserved phenylalanine or tryptophan at the CDR3 end, a read error is likely. The V and J genes are TRBV28 and TRBJ2-7; D might be TRBD1 (6 bases). This CDR3 has 13 amino acids. Germline V gene lookup returns CDR1 MDHEN and CDR2 SYDVKM. Trimming cost V 6 bases and J 3 bases, with 12 bases left between them. The CDR3 nucleotides read TGTGCCAGCAGCAGACAGGCCATCTACGAGCAGTACCTC. Its translation is CASSRQAIYEQYL.

The sample holds a few counts of this clone. The chain employs TRBV2 and TRBJ2-7; 8 nucleotides line up with TRBD2. J was trimmed by 3 bases and V by 8 bases; bases with no gene match: 12. Germline assignment: CDR1 SNHLY and CDR2 FYNNEI. This CDR3 has 15 amino acids. This CDR3 reads CASARTSSEIYEQYF. The CDR3 DNA follows: TGTGCCAGCGCTAGGACTAGCAGTGAGATCTACGAGCAGTACTTC.

The genes are TRBV28 and TRBJ1-2; D perhaps matches TRBD1 (6 bases). This CDR3 spans 15 amino acids. V lost 6 bases and J 4 bases, leaving 18 bases between the germline ends. Germline assignment: CDR1 MDHEN and CDR2 SYDVKM. The CDR3 loop reads CASSRTGSLVYGYTF. The CDR3 DNA reads as TGTGCCAGCAGCCGAACAGGGAGCCTTGTCTATGGCTACACCTTC.

About this clone: Germline is not matched at one junction end, which may reflect a read error. The chain carries TRBV6-5 and TRBJ1-1, with D perhaps matching TRBD1 (6 bases). CDR3 size: 17 residues. Germline CDR1 and CDR2: MNHEY and SVGAGI. Written as DNA, the CDR3 is TGTGCCAGTAGTTACACCATACAGGGTGCCATGGACACTGAAGTTTTCTTT. Protein: CASSYTIQGAMDTEVFF.

By share, this clone counts as medium-sized. The chain is built from TRBV7-9 and TRBJ2-5; possible D gene TRBD1, 5 bases. V lost 1 base to trimming and J lost 4 bases, with 22 bases between them. The CDR3 extends over 18 amino acids. CDR1 and CDR2 (germline): SEHNR, FQNEAQ (reference sequence). The CDR3 region is CASSLGRAGPAVIETQYF. CDR3 coding DNA: TGTGCCAGCAGCTTAGGCAGGGCTGGTCCCGCGGTCATAGAGACCCAGTACTTC. Full variable domain (outside the CDR3, taken from reference TRBV7-9 and TRBJ2-5): DTGVSQNPRHKITKRGQNVTFRCDPISEHNRLYWYRQTLGQGPEFLTYFQNEAQLEKSRLLSDRFSAERPKGSFSTLEIQRTEQGDSAMYLCASSLGRAGPAVIETQYFGPGTRLLVL.

In its sample, this clone was seen many times. This rearrangement joins TRBV12-3 or TRBV12-4 to TRBJ1-1; 10 bases line up with TRBD1. This CDR3 has 17 residues. The V gene end was trimmed by 5 bases and the J gene end by 5 bases; junction bases not matched to a gene: 14. The CDR3 region is CASSPTGGAVGGTEAFF. CDR3 in DNA: TGTGCCAGCAGTCCGACAGGGGGCGCGGTCGGTGGGACTGAAGCTTTCTTT.